This T cell receptor beta chain was obtained from a study of memory CD4+ T cells and cytomegalovirus serostatus. Study at large: This sample comes from healthy Belgian adults, roughly 9 CMV seropositive, around 26 seronegative.

As regards this clone: Its target is unknown.

Single viable CD3+CD4+CD8-CD45RO+ cells were sorted as the memory CD4+ T cells. Serum IgG to CMV pp150, pp28, p38 and p52 defined serostatus. Total CD4+ T cells were enriched by CD4 positive selection. CDR1 is DFQATT, CDR2 SNEGSKA, per germline (reference sequence). V was cut by 3 bases and J by 6 bases, with 9 bases left in between. There are 11 residues in the CDR3. Study conclusions and caveats: About 40% of the roughly 160 known CMV-associated TCRbeta sequences appeared in CD4+ memory.

Data came from immunoSEQ multiplex PCR; TCRdb stores just in-frame clones and leaves some out. The table shows about 60,000 clones, with approximately 77% occurring only once. This rearrangement joins TRBV20-1 to TRBJ2-7; D remains ambiguous. The source is an adult in good health and CMV-seronegative. Some clones in this sample may be carry-over from other donors' samples. Source material: memory CD4+ T cells from blood. The CDR3: CSARPVGEQYF. CDR3 in DNA: TGCAGTGCTAGGCCAGTAGGCGAGCAGTACTTC.